The clone carrying this T cell receptor beta chain was seen a handful of times. Its antigen is currently unknown. This entry comes from a study of beta chain features in type 1 diabetes. Background on the study: The examined sorted cells totaled under 120 million across samples.

Study conclusions and caveats: Researchers could not determine here whether HLA type influences TCRB rearrangement. Amplification by PCR could prefer shorter templates, with the same effect in patients and controls. Shortening that was moderate but significant affected the TCRB CDR3s of Type 1 diabetes patients in all four CD4+ subsets. The VDJ junctions of type 1 diabetes patients carried fewer insertions and more deletions.

The whole isolated RNA underwent reverse transcription, so sequencing captured expressed TCRB transcripts. The table came from immunoSEQ multiplex PCR; TCRdb's copy has only in-frame clones and leaves some out. The sample lists about 170,000 clones, approximately 8% occurring once. The CDR3 consists of 16 residues. Germline CDR1 and CDR2: SGHNT and YYREEE (reference sequence). Unmatched junction bases numbered 6, after V lost 3 bases and J lost 1 base. The TCR comes from a woman aged 40 to 49 with type 1 diabetes. What was sequenced was central memory CD4+ T cells from blood. The chain has TRBV5-4 and TRBJ2-2; 7 positions match TRBD1. This CDR3 reads CASSSLGTVNTGELFF. CDR3 DNA: TGTGCCAGCAGCTCCCTTGGGACAGTGAACACCGGGGAGCTGTTTTTT.